This record looks at one T cell receptor beta chain sequence and its context. The data stem from a study of blood T cell repertoires in COVID-19. Study context: From T cells, B-cell-depleted T cells, or PBMCs came the material, which was cDNA or gDNA.

The V and J ends lost 8 bases and 8 bases respectively, with 15 bases between them. The CDR3 is 13 amino acids. In the original workflow: Reference gene primer amplification gave nucleated cell count estimates. Only in-frame clones appear in the TCRdb table, and some are missing; sequencing was by immunoSEQ multiplex PCR. The V and J calls and the clone size are those of that table, but D and trimming were determined from the DNA. Among 200,000 to 250,000 clones listed, over 80% were seen once. A COVID-19 case was met by exposed participants within 2 weeks before study entry. The source material was PBMCs or T cells enriched from blood (not recorded which). This chain links TRBV12-3 or TRBV12-4 with TRBJ1-4; no firm D call. This clonotype was obtained from a woman in her thirties who had been exposed to COVID-19. The CDR3 sequence is CASGTNPWEKLFF. The DNA for the CDR3 is TGTGCCAGCGGCACAAATCCTTGGGAAAAACTGTTTTTT.